The clone carrying this T cell receptor beta chain was picked up a small number of times. The target antigen is unknown. This specimen comes from a study of T cell repertoires in cytomegalovirus infection. Across the whole study: Peptides in the study included HLA-C-restricted and HLA-B-restricted CMV epitopes. Indications came from public TCR beta signatures; they pointed to CMV infection and to a matching HLA type.

TCRdb processed the reads anew with MiXCR; each CDR3 protein has one entry. The sample holds approximately 110,000 distinct CDR3 sequences, approximately 30% seen once. Trimming pared 2 bases from V and 10 bases from J, leaving 15 bases between. The CDR3 totals 14 residues. CDR1 is SEHNR and CDR2 is FQNEAQ in the germline V gene (reference sequence). Notes on the study in general: HLA-C-restricted, CMV-specific TCR beta clonotypes were dominant ex vivo.

V gene TRBV7-9 combines with J gene TRBJ2-1; D is perhaps TRBD2 (6 bases). The receptor was derived from a human donor in good health (CMV status not recorded). Some clones in this sample may be carry-over from other donors' samples. This specimen was CD8+ T cells from cultured PBMCs, taken from culture after CMV antigen stimulation. The CDR3 bases are TGTGCCAGCAGCTTAACCCTGAATCGGGGGGAGCAGTTCTTC. Translation gives CASSLTLNRGEQFF.